These 9 T cell receptor beta chains were all obtained from the same sample, sequenced in a study of blood T cell repertoires in COVID-19. Sequencing was performed with immunoSEQ multiplex PCR; in TCRdb, only in-frame clones are kept and a portion is missing. Among roughly 180,000 clones listed, 86% were seen once. Material for sequencing was peripheral blood. The source of these receptors is a woman younger than 45 with active or convalescent COVID-19.

The chain links TRBV14 to TRBJ1-1; D gene ambiguous. The CDR3 runs 14 residues. CDR1 and CDR2 from the germline V gene are SGHDN and FVKESK. V lost 1 base and J 1 base, leaving 7 bases between the germline ends. The CDR3 DNA follows: TGTGCCAGCAGCCAAGGGCTCCCGAACACTGAAGCTTTCTTT. Amino acid sequence: CASSQGLPNTEAFF.

V usage is TRBV4-2 and J usage is TRBJ2-3, with 8 bases that match TRBD1. Germline values: CDR1 LGHNA, CDR2 YNFKEQ. V dropped 2 bases and J dropped 6; count of bases not matched to a gene: 16. This CDR3 has 18 residues. Written as DNA, the CDR3 is TGTGCCAGCAGCCAACCAATACGGAGGACAGGGTTTGTGGATACGCAGTATTTT. This gives the protein CASSQPIRRTGFVDTQYF.

The V gene is TRBV5-8, the J gene TRBJ1-1; 9 positions agree with TRBD1. The CDR3 is 16 residues long. Germline-derived CDR1 and CDR2 are SGHTS and YDEGEE. V shed 4 bases and J 0 bases; nucleotides not matched to a gene: 7. As DNA, the CDR3 is TGTGCCAGCAGCGCGGGACAGGGCATCCTGAACACTGAAGCTTTCTTT. Translated, it gives CASSAGQGILNTEAFF.

This sequence joins TRBV2 and TRBJ1-3; maybe TRBD1 (5 bases). V gave up 2 bases and J gave up 0 bases, with 14 bases separating them. CDR1 and CDR2 (germline): SNHLY, FYNNEI. The CDR3 is 17 residues long. The CDR3 coding sequence is TGTGCCAGCAGTGAAAGGAGACAGCCGTACTCTGGAAACACCATATATTTT. It translates to CASSERRQPYSGNTIYF.

The chain links TRBV11-2 to TRBJ1-1; D not resolved. V was shortened by 3 bases and J by 5 bases, with 7 bases between the two germline ends. From germline, CDR1 is SGHAT and CDR2 FQNNGV. CDR3 length equals 12 residues. The CDR3: CASSFTVTEAFF. The CDR3 nucleotides read TGTGCCAGCAGCTTCACAGTGACTGAAGCTTTCTTT.

The chain employs TRBV13 and TRBJ2-1; TRBD1 matches 8 bases. Per the germline V gene, CDR1 is PRHDT and CDR2 is FYEKMQ (reference sequence). The CDR3 spans 13 residues. V gave up 4 bases and J gave up 10 bases; unmatched junction bases: 6. The CDR3, as DNA: TGTGCCAGCAGCTCAGGGGGCGGAGGGGAGCAGTTCTTC. This sequence encodes CASSSGGGGEQFF.

V is TRBV25-1 and J is TRBJ2-1; 9 bases are shared with TRBD2. V lost 7 bases to trimming and J lost 8 bases; unmatched junction nucleotides: 6. This CDR3 spans 13 amino acids. The germline V gene encodes CDR1 MGHDK and CDR2 SYGVNS. This CDR3 reads CASTSGNGYEQFF. CDR3 sequence (DNA): TGTGCCAGCACTAGCGGGAATGGGTATGAGCAGTTCTTC.

J is TRBJ2-7 and V is TRBV4-1; TRBD2 is a possible D gene (6 bases). V was clipped by 1 base and J by 0 bases, with 7 bases between them. Looked up from germline, CDR1 is MGHRA and CDR2 is YSYEKL. The CDR3 spans 14 residues. Here the CDR3 DNA reads TGCGCCAGCAGCCAAGGGGAGGACTCCTACGAGCAGTACTTC. This codes for CASSQGEDSYEQYF.

This chain joins TRBV28 and TRBJ2-7; D is perhaps TRBD2 (6 bases). Per the germline V gene, CDR1 is MDHEN and CDR2 is SYDVKM. This CDR3 has 15 residues. The ends were cut back, 6 bases at V and 3 bases at J, with 18 bases in the middle. CDR3 sequence (DNA): TGTGCCAGCAGCACCGTAGCGGAGAGAATCTACGAGCAGTACTTC. Translation: CASSTVAERIYEQYF.